These T cell receptor beta chains were read from a single sample in a study of T cell repertoires in cytomegalovirus infection. TCRdb reprocessed the reads via MiXCR and lists one record per CDR3 protein. Of 830,000 or so distinct CDR3 sequences in the sample, approximately 29% were seen once. No cognate antigen is known for these TCRs. The sample here was cultured CD8+ T cells from PBMCs, taken from culture after CMV antigen stimulation. These receptors all come from a human donor in good health (CMV status not recorded). Some clones in this sample may be carry-over from other donors' samples. The CDR3 runs from the conserved cysteine through the conserved F or W. Fields, in order: J gene, V gene, D gene, clone size, CDR3 DNA, CDR3 protein. D genes are given only for firm matches. A clone size is listed for some rows: how often the clone was seen (once, few, many), or a class if it is expanded.

>TRBJ2-3|TRBV7-8|-|-
TGTGCCAGCACCCCTCCATCAGGAGATACGCAGTATTTT
CASTPPSGDTQYF
>TRBJ1-4|TRBV6-2/TRBV6-3|-|-
TGTGCCAGCAGTTACGGTGGGAGGGATGAAAAACTGTTTTTT
CASSYGGRDEKLFF
>TRBJ1-2|TRBV29-1|TRBD1|many
TGCAGCGTTGCTCGGACAGGAGACTATGGCTACACCTTC
CSVARTGDYGYTF
>TRBJ2-2|TRBV19|TRBD1|many
TGTGCCAGTAGTATCCGGGCAGGGGGCACCGGGGAGCTGTTTTTT
CASSIRAGGTGELFF
>TRBJ2-2|TRBV6-2/TRBV6-3|-|few
TGTGCCAGCAGTTACCCAGAAATTCCCGGGGAGCTGTTTTTT
CASSYPEIPGELFF
>TRBJ1-1|TRBV7-2|TRBD1|-
TGTGCCAGCAGCACACCGGGACAGGGGGCGGGAACTGAAGCTTTCTTT
CASSTPGQGAGTEAFF
>TRBJ2-1|TRBV4-3|-|-
TGCGCCAGCAGCCAGGGAAAGGGTGTCTACAATGAGCAGTTCTTC
CASSQGKGVYNEQFF
>TRBJ2-5|TRBV12-3/TRBV12-4|-|few
TGTGCCAGCAGTTTGGCAATAGGGGAGACCCAGTACTTC
CASSLAIGETQYF
>TRBJ1-2|TRBV27|-|few
TGTGCCAGCAGCCCGGCCGGGGCTGTCTATGGCTACACCTTC
CASSPAGAVYGYTF
>TRBJ2-1|TRBV27|TRBD1|-
TGTGCCAGCAATGACAGGGGGATCGGTGAGCAGTTCTTC
CASNDRGIGEQFF
>TRBJ2-7|TRBV6-5|TRBD2|-
TGTGCCAGCAGAAACGGGACTAGCGGGTACGAGCAGTACTTC
CASRNGTSGYEQYF
>TRBJ2-3|TRBV20-1|TRBD2|-
TGCAGTGCTAGAGATTGGCGGGGGGGCCGCACAGATACGCAGTATTTT
CSARDWRGGRTDTQYF